These 3 T cell receptor beta chains came from one sample sequenced in a study of blood T cell repertoires in COVID-19. TCRdb's table, derived via immunoSEQ multiplex PCR, lists solely in-frame clones and lacks some. The sample yields 240,000 or so clones, 86% seen once. The sequencing sample was made of PBMCs or T cells enriched from blood (not recorded which). These receptors were obtained from a woman in her forties or fifties who had recovered from COVID-19.

This rearrangement joins TRBV4-3 to TRBJ2-2; tentative D call: TRBD2 (6 bases). From germline, CDR1 is LGHNA and CDR2 YSLEER. The CDR3 is 14 amino acids. With 3 bases removed from V and 10 bases from J, the gap between germline ends came to 15 bases. The CDR3 is CASSQWRARTELFF. CDR3 coding DNA: TGCGCCAGCAGCCAGTGGAGGGCCCGTACGGAGCTGTTTTTT.

This clone was observed a handful of times. The chain joins TRBV7-9 to TRBJ2-3; the match to TRBD1 covers 7 bases. V shed 8 bases, J shed 2 bases, and the junction held 4 bases outside the gene matches. This CDR3 has 13 residues. Germline assignment: CDR1 SEHNR and CDR2 FQNEAQ (reference sequence). The CDR3 reads CASRDSNTDTQYF. DNA for the CDR3: TGTGCCAGCCGGGACAGTAACACAGATACGCAGTATTTT.

J is TRBJ2-7 and V is TRBV28, with D tentatively TRBD1 (6 bases). The germline gives CDR1 MDHEN, CDR2 SYDVKM. Trimming cost V 7 bases and J 6 bases, with 19 bases left between them. The CDR3 length is 14 residues. The CDR3 sequence: CASTPPQGNGEQYF. CDR3 nucleotide sequence: TGTGCCAGCACCCCCCCCCAGGGGAATGGCGAGCAGTACTTC.